This entry concerns a single TCR beta chain. PCR amplification relied on 60 Vbeta primers (plus 13 Jbeta primers). In the original analysis: There were about 88 million unique TCR beta chains by a later count, and approximately 10 million of them were shared. Repertoires were generated with immunoSEQ multiplex PCR, while TCRdb's copy carries only in-frame clones and drops some. V, J and clone size were drawn from that table, and D and trimming were deduced from the DNA. The table lists some 86,000 clones, 70% to 80% of them singletons. This entry belongs to a study of cytomegalovirus exposure and HLA in healthy donors. The germline V gene has CDR1 LNHDA and CDR2 SQIVND (reference sequence). Trimming removed 9 bases at V and 6 bases at J, with 15 bases between. The CDR3 loop spans 13 amino acids.

The V and J genes are TRBV19 and TRBJ1-5, with a tentative D call TRBD1 (6 bases). This TCR was sampled from a woman aged 40 to 50 in good health and CMV-seropositive. Specimen: PBMCs. This CDR3 reads CASNREESQPQHF. CDR3 DNA sequence: TGTGCCAGCAACAGGGAAGAGAGTCAGCCCCAGCATTTT.